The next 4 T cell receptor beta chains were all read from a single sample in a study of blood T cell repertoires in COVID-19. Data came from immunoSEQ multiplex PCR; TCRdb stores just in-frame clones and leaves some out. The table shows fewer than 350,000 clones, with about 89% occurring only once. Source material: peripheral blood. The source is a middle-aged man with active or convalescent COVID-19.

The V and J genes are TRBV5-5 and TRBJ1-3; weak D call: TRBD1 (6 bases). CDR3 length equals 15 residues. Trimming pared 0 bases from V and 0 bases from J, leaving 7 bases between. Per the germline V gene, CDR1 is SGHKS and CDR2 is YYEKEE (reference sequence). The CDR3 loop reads CASSLVGGSGNTIYF. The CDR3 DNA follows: TGTGCCAGCAGCTTGGTAGGGGGCTCTGGAAACACCATATATTTT.

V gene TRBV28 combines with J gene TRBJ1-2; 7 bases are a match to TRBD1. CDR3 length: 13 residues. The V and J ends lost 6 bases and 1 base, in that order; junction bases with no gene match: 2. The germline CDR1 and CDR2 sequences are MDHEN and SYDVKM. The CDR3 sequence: CASRYRGNYGYTF. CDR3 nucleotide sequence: TGTGCCAGCAGATACAGGGGTAACTATGGCTACACCTTC.

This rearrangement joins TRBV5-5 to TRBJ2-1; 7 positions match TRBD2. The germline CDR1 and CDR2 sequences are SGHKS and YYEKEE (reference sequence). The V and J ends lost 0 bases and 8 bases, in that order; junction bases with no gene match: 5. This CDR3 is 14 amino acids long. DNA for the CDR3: TGTGCCAGCAGCTTGGGAGCGGGATCCGATGAGCAGTTCTTC. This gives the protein CASSLGAGSDEQFF. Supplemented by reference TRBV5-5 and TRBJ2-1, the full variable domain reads DAGVTQSPTHLIKTRGQQVTLRCSPISGHKSVSWYQQVLGQGPQFIFQYYEKEERGRGNFPDRFSARQFPNYSSELNVNALLLGDSALYLCASSLGAGSDEQFFGPGTRLTVL.

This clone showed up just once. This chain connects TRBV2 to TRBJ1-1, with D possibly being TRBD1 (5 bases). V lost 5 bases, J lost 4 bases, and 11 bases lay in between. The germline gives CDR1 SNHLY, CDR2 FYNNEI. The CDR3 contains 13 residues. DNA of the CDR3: TGTGCCAGCAGTCTGACAGCCATCACTGAAGCTTTCTTT. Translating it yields CASSLTAITEAFF.